Each of the 5 T cell receptor beta chains below was sequenced from the same sample in a study of blood T cells in healthy people across ages. Together with a sample-barcoded 5' primer, a J-beta primer mix was included in a second PCR lasting roughly 6 to 12 cycles. TCRdb processed the 5' RACE reads anew with MiXCR; each CDR3 protein has one entry. This sample carries about 810,000 distinct CDR3 sequences, roughly 35% of them seen once, and the ten largest clones take 10% to 15%. Sequenced: blood. These receptors were obtained from a man younger than 30 in good health.

This clonotype was picked up a small number of times. This chain uses TRBV7-8 with TRBJ2-1; D is perhaps TRBD1 (6 bases). V shed 2 bases and J shed 0 bases, with 14 bases lying between them. The CDR3 has 17 residues. Germline loops: CDR1 SGHVS, CDR2 FQNEAQ. CDR3 region: CASSLSSGTFSYNEQFF. CDR3 coding DNA: TGTGCCAGCAGCTTAAGTTCTGGGACATTCTCCTACAATGAGCAGTTCTTC.

The gene calls are TRBV5-8 and TRBJ2-7; D is possibly TRBD1 (7 bases). The CDR3 sequence is 15 residues long. V dropped 2 bases and J dropped 7 bases, with 19 bases sitting between them. Germline V gene data show CDR1 as SGHTS and CDR2 as YDEGEE. The CDR3 nucleotides are TGTGCCAGCAGCTTTTATTTCAGGGGGGCCCGGGAGCAGTACTTC. Its protein product is CASSFYFRGAREQYF.

Many counts were recorded for this clonotype. The chain joins TRBV24-1 to TRBJ2-3, with TRBD1 matching 8 bases. The CDR3 length is 16 residues. Trimming cost V 1 base and J 5 bases; bases outside gene matches: 7. Per germline, CDR1 KGHDR and CDR2 SFDVKD. The CDR3 DNA is TGTGCCACCAGTGATTTTATCCAGGGGGCGAGAGATACGCAGTATTTT. This translates into CATSDFIQGARDTQYF.

Only one count was recorded for this clonotype. This could be a read error, since a much larger clone is one nucleotide away. The chain carries TRBV7-9 and TRBJ2-4; no firm D call. The CDR3 has 16 residues. V shed 2 bases and J shed 0 bases, with 11 bases lying between them. The germline V gene encodes CDR1 SEHNR and CDR2 FQNEAQ (reference sequence). This CDR3 reads CASSLSARLAKNIQYF. In DNA form, the CDR3 reads TGTGCCAGCAGCTTATCCGCGAGGCTAGCCAAAAACATTCAGTACTTC.

This chain joins TRBV12-3 or TRBV12-4 and TRBJ2-3; 7 bases match TRBD2. The junction had 5 bases not matched to a gene; V was cut back by 5 bases and J by 0 bases. The CDR3 loop spans 15 amino acids. The CDR3 region has the DNA TGTGCCAGCAGTCTCTTGCGGGAGAGCACAGATACGCAGTATTTT. Translated, it gives CASSLLRESTDTQYF.